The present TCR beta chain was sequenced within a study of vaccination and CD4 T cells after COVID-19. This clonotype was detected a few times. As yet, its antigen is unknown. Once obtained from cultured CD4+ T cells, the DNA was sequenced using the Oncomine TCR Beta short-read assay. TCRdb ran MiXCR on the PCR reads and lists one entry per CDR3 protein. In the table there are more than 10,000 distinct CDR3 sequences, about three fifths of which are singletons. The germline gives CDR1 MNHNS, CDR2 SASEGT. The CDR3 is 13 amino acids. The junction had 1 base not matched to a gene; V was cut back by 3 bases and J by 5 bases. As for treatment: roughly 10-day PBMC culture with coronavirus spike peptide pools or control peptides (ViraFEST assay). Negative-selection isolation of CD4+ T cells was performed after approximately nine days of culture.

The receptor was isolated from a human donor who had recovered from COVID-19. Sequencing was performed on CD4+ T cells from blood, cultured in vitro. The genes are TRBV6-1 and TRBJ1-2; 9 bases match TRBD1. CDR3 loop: CASSDGTGYGYTF. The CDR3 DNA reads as TGTGCCAGCAGTGACGGGACAGGGTATGGCTACACCTTC.